The clone carrying this T cell receptor (beta chain) occurred once. V lost 0 bases to trimming and J lost 9 bases; unmatched junction nucleotides: 4. Germline assignment: CDR1 MNHEY and CDR2 SVGAGI. CDR3 length: 14 residues. In the original processing: Using reference gene primer amplification, nucleated cell counts were estimated. The method was immunoSEQ multiplex PCR; TCRdb's version includes in-frame clones alone and lacks a portion of them. V, J and clone size are taken as reported in that table, and D and trimming were inferred from the DNA itself. The sample includes 150,000 to 200,000 clones, roughly 76% of them seen just once. The data are from a study of blood T cell repertoires in COVID-19. Study-level background: Donors in the United States, Italy and Spain gave samples during acute or convalescent COVID-19. PBMCs, B-cell-depleted T cells, or T cells provided the cDNA or gDNA that made up the material.

During active infection, Seattle patients enrolled and were then monitored through disease. The chain is built from TRBV6-5 and TRBJ2-3; 9 nucleotides line up with TRBD1. The sequenced sample consisted of peripheral blood. The clonotype comes from an elderly woman with COVID-19, enrolled during active disease. The chain's CDR3 is CASSYSGQGHTQYF. The CDR3 DNA is TGTGCCAGCAGTTACTCGGGACAGGGTCACACGCAGTATTTT.